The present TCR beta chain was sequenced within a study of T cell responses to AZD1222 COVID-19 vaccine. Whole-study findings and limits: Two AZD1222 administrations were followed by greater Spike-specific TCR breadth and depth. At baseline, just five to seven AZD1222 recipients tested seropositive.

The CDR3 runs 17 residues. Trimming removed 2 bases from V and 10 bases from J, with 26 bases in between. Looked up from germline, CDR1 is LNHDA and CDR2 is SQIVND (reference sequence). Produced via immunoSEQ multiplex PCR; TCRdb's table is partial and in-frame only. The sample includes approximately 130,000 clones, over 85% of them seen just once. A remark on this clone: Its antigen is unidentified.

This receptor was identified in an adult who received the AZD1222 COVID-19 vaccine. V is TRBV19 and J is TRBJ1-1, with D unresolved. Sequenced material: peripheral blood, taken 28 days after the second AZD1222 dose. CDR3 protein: CASSIRAVEGTELGAFF. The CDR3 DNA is TGTGCCAGTAGTATAAGGGCGGTTGAGGGTACGGAACTAGGAGCTTTCTTT.